The source of this T cell receptor beta chain is a study of blood T cell repertoires in COVID-19. Study-level information: The samples span acute and convalescent COVID-19 from the United States, Italy and Spain. In each case, the material was cDNA or gDNA derived from T cells, B-cell-depleted T cells, or PBMCs.

Per the authors' pipeline: Quantification of nucleated cells was approximated via reference gene primer amplification. The protocol was immunoSEQ multiplex PCR, while the TCRdb copy is restricted to in-frame clones and leaves out a portion. The V and J calls and clone size were taken over from that table, and D and trimming were inferred from the DNA. The table records 110,000 or so clones, approximately 88% of them present only once. Looked up from germline, CDR1 is SGHAT and CDR2 is FQNNGV. This CDR3 contains 13 residues. V lost 3 bases to trimming and J lost 5 bases, with 10 bases between them. The TCR comes from a woman in her thirties or forties with acute or convalescent COVID-19. The sequenced sample was peripheral blood. J is TRBJ1-1 and V is TRBV11-2; D is uncertain. CDR3 sequence reads: CASSFIQSTEAFF. CDR3 sequence (DNA): TGTGCCAGCAGCTTTATACAGTCGACTGAAGCTTTCTTT.